The rows below give T cell receptor beta chains drawn from one sample of a study of neurological immune-mediated disorders. TCRdb reprocessed the 5' RACE reads via MiXCR and lists one record per CDR3 protein. The table shows approximately 89,000 distinct CDR3 sequences, with roughly 4.5% occurring only once. The specimen sequenced was PBMCs. These receptors were taken from a woman aged 60-70 years with multiple sclerosis. The CDR3 runs from the conserved cysteine through the conserved F or W. Each record gives: D gene, clone size, J gene, V gene, CDR3 DNA, CDR3 protein. D genes are given only for firm matches. Size is stated as once, few or many counts, or a class when the clone is expanded.

d_gene: -; abundance: many; j_gene: TRBJ2-7; v_gene: TRBV3-1; CDR3nt: TGTGCCAGCAGCCAAGGCTCGCTCGAGCAGTACTTC; CDR3aa: CASSQGSLEQYF
d_gene: -; abundance: many; j_gene: TRBJ1-4; v_gene: TRBV5-1; CDR3nt: TGCGCCAGCAGCTTGGGGGACATAACTAATGAAAAACTGTTTTTT; CDR3aa: CASSLGDITNEKLFF
d_gene: TRBD2; abundance: many; j_gene: TRBJ2-3; v_gene: TRBV5-6; CDR3nt: TGTGCCAGCAGCAAACTAGCGGGGGGCTCTAGCACAGATACGCAGTATTTT; CDR3aa: CASSKLAGGSSTDTQYF
d_gene: -; abundance: many; j_gene: TRBJ2-2; v_gene: TRBV5-1; CDR3nt: TGCGCCAGCAGAAGGGGGGGCACCGGGGAGCTGTTTTTT; CDR3aa: CASRRGGTGELFF
d_gene: -; abundance: many; j_gene: TRBJ1-2; v_gene: TRBV6-5; CDR3nt: TGTGCCAGCCTGAGTACTAACTATGGCTACACCTTC; CDR3aa: CASLSTNYGYTF
d_gene: -; abundance: many; j_gene: TRBJ2-5; v_gene: TRBV6-6; CDR3nt: TGTGCCAGCAGTTACCGTCGGGGATCGTTGGAGACCCAGTACTTC; CDR3aa: CASSYRRGSLETQYF
d_gene: -; abundance: few; j_gene: TRBJ2-3; v_gene: TRBV29-1; CDR3nt: TGCAGCGTTGAAGATATCCATCGGGGGCTGGGGAATACGCAGTATTTT; CDR3aa: CSVEDIHRGLGNTQYF
d_gene: -; abundance: many; j_gene: TRBJ2-2; v_gene: TRBV29-1; CDR3nt: TGCAGCGTGGCGGGACGCGGGGCGAACACCGGGGAGCTGTTTTTT; CDR3aa: CSVAGRGANTGELFF
d_gene: TRBD1; abundance: many; j_gene: TRBJ2-7; v_gene: TRBV4-2; CDR3nt: TGTGCCAGCAGGGACCCGGGACAGGGGCTGGACGAGCAGTACTTC; CDR3aa: CASRDPGQGLDEQYF
d_gene: -; abundance: many; j_gene: TRBJ1-3; v_gene: TRBV19; CDR3nt: TGTGCCAGTAGTATGGGGATCTCTGGAAACACCATATATTTT; CDR3aa: CASSMGISGNTIYF
d_gene: -; abundance: many; j_gene: TRBJ2-2; v_gene: TRBV14; CDR3nt: TGTGCCAGCAGCCTCCTGAACACCGGGGAGCTGTTTTTT; CDR3aa: CASSLLNTGELFF
d_gene: TRBD1; abundance: many; j_gene: TRBJ1-2; v_gene: TRBV15; CDR3nt: TGTGCCACCAGCAGAGAGGGGACAGGCTATGGCTACACCTTC; CDR3aa: CATSREGTGYGYTF